What follows describes a single T cell receptor beta chain. The data derive from a study of blood T cell repertoires in COVID-19. Study information: Sites across the United States, Italy and Spain contributed samples from acute and convalescent COVID-19. PBMCs, B-cell-depleted T cells, or T cells were the source of the cDNA or gDNA that made up the material.

As handled by the study authors: Amplification of reference gene primers was used by the study to estimate nucleated cell counts. Repertoires were generated with immunoSEQ multiplex PCR, while TCRdb's copy carries only in-frame clones and drops some. V and J calls and clone size come straight from that table; D and trimming were deduced from the DNA. The sample holds about 80,000 clones, 84% seen once. CDR1 and CDR2 from the germline V gene are ENHRY and SYGVKD. The CDR3 has 16 residues. V was pared by 0 bases and J by 9 bases, with 9 bases of the junction left unmatched. The receptor was isolated from a middle-aged man with acute or convalescent COVID-19. Material: peripheral blood. V is TRBV10-3 and J is TRBJ2-1, with 9 bases matching TRBD2. The CDR3 nucleotides are TGTGCCATCAGTGAGTCGGCTGGCGGGGGGGAAGGTGAGCAGTTCTTC. It translates to CAISESAGGGEGEQFF.